This TCR beta chain was sequenced in a study of cytomegalovirus exposure and HLA in healthy donors. On the study more broadly: Falling in the Caucasian-associated ancestry cluster were less than 85% of approximately 410 genotyped donors. General study points: Donors were assumed by presence/absence analyses to have roughly uniform sequencing depth. Reportedly, HLA-A and HLA-B alleles of most subjects were accurately predicted from TCR beta. High specificity and sensitivity for cytomegalovirus status were reported for the classifier.

To note about this clone: The antigen is unknown.

PCR involved 60 Vbeta and 13 Jbeta primers. This table comes from immunoSEQ multiplex PCR, and its TCRdb copy is limited to in-frame clones, with some not included. The repertoire holds some 150,000 clones, with 75% to 85% as singletons. The CDR3 covers 14 residues. V shed 1 base and J 5 bases; nucleotides not matched to a gene: 0. In germline, CDR1 is SNHLY, CDR2 FYNNEI. What was sequenced was PBMCs. V gene TRBV2 combines with J gene TRBJ1-4; 8 nucleotides match TRBD1. This TCR was recovered from a female donor in good health and CMV-seronegative. The CDR3: CASSEGTGNEKLFF. The CDR3, as DNA: TGTGCCAGCAGTGAAGGGACAGGGAATGAAAAACTGTTTTTT. The full variable domain, completed using reference TRBV2 and TRBJ1-4, is EPEVTQTPSHQVTQMGQEVILRCVPISNHLYFYWYRQILGQKVEFLVSFYNNEISEKSEIFDDQFSVERPDGSNFTLKIRSTKLEDSAMYFCASSEGTGNEKLFFGSGTQLSVL.